The next 25 T cell receptor beta chains were all read from a single sample in a study of cytomegalovirus exposure and HLA in healthy donors. The PCR had 60 Vbeta and 13 Jbeta primers. The data were produced by immunoSEQ multiplex PCR, yet TCRdb's version contains in-frame clones alone and is incomplete. The table includes just over 150,000 clones, approximately 81% detected once. Sequencing was done on a sample of PBMCs. The receptors originated from a woman between 18 and 29 years old in good health and CMV-seronegative.

This chain connects TRBV30 to TRBJ1-6; 7 bases are shared with TRBD1. With 5 bases clipped from V and 6 bases from J, the junction kept 7 bases outside the gene matches. CDR3 length equals 14 residues. Germline values: CDR1 GTSNPN, CDR2 SVGIG (reference sequence). CDR3 nucleotide sequence: TGTGCCTGGGGGCCCCAGGGGGGTAATTCACCCCTCCACTTT. This gives the protein CAWGPQGGNSPLHF.

This rearrangement joins TRBV11-3 to TRBJ2-5, with D possibly matching TRBD2 (5 bases). Deletions cut 7 bases from V and 5 bases from J, with 20 bases between. CDR3 length: 15 residues. Germline V gene sequence: CDR1 SGHNT, CDR2 YENEEA. The CDR3 spells CASTQPTSHWETQYF. The CDR3 coding sequence is TGTGCCAGCACCCAACCCACTAGTCATTGGGAGACCCAGTACTTC.

This chain links TRBV4-1 with TRBJ2-1, with 7 bases matching TRBD2. The CDR3 covers 17 residues. Germline CDR1 reads MGHRA; CDR2 reads YSYEKL. Germline trimming cut 1 base from V and 3 bases from J; bases unmatched to any gene: 9. The CDR3 DNA is TGCGCCAGCAGCCAAGGCGGGGGAAGGCTACTCTACAATGAGCAGTTCTTC. Its protein is CASSQGGGRLLYNEQFF.

This rearrangement joins TRBV2 to TRBJ2-3; D is perhaps TRBD2 (5 bases). CDR1 and CDR2 (germline): SNHLY, FYNNEI. The CDR3 sequence is 11 residues long. Between the trimmed V and J ends, which lost 11 bases and 7 bases, there was a span of 13 bases. The CDR3 DNA reads as TGTGCCCGACGGACTTCGAATACGCAGTATTTT. Translation gives CARRTSNTQYF. Supplemented by reference TRBV2 and TRBJ2-3, the full variable domain reads EPEVTQTPSHQVTQMGQEVILRCVPISNHLYFYWYRQILGQKVEFLVSFYNNEISEKSEIFDDQFSVERPDGSNFTLKIRSTKLEDSAMYFCARRTSNTQYFGPGTRLTVL.

This clone was seen a few times. The chain carries TRBV10-3 and TRBJ2-7; D not certain. Germline V CDR1 and CDR2: ENHRY, SYGVKD. The ends were cut back, 3 bases at V and 3 bases at J, with 12 bases in the middle. This CDR3 spans 14 amino acids. The CDR3 nucleotides read TGTGCCATCAGTGACTACGCTAGGATCTACGAGCAGTACTTC. This sequence encodes CAISDYARIYEQYF.

The chain carries TRBV27 and TRBJ2-2, with 8 bases fitting TRBD1. The CDR3 runs 15 residues. Germline-derived CDR1 and CDR2 are MNHEY and SMNVEV (reference sequence). V lost 5 bases to trimming and J lost 7 bases; unmatched junction nucleotides: 9. The CDR3 spells CASSLPDRGSGELFF. In DNA, the CDR3 is TGTGCCAGCAGTCTCCCTGACAGGGGTAGCGGGGAGCTGTTTTTT.

The chain's CDR3 is CASSPGTTVLVYEQYF. CDR3 DNA: TGTGCCAGCAGTCCCGGGACTACCGTGTTGGTCTACGAGCAGTACTTC. The chain is built from TRBV28 and TRBJ2-7; TRBD2 matches at 7 bases. The CDR3 covers 16 residues. With V trimmed by 5 bases and J by 3 bases, 13 bases remained unmatched. Per the germline V gene, CDR1 is MDHEN and CDR2 is SYDVKM.

This clone was observed a single time. The chain employs TRBV5-5 and TRBJ2-7; no reliable D call. There are 15 residues in the CDR3. Germline values: CDR1 SGHKS, CDR2 YYEKEE (reference sequence). The V end lost 0 bases, the J end lost 2 bases, and 12 bases lay between the germline ends. CDR3: CASSLGTSLAYEQYF. The CDR3 DNA sequence: TGTGCCAGCAGCTTGGGTACTTCTTTGGCCTACGAGCAGTACTTC.

The gene calls are TRBV7-2 and TRBJ2-5; 7 bases agree with TRBD1. CDR3 length: 13 amino acids. Trimming at V came to 6 bases and at J to 3 bases, leaving 4 bases not matched to a gene. Germline V gene data show CDR1 as SGHTA and CDR2 as FQGNSA. This chain's CDR3 is CASSPGQEETQYF. The CDR3 DNA reads as TGTGCCAGCAGTCCCGGACAGGAAGAGACCCAGTACTTC.

The rearrangement links TRBV2 to TRBJ1-2, with D possibly being TRBD1 (6 bases). The CDR3 runs 14 residues. Deletions cut 3 bases from V and 2 bases from J, with 10 bases between. Germline CDR1 SNHLY, CDR2 FYNNEI. The DNA of the CDR3 is TGTGCCAGCAGTGAGGTACAGGGAAACTATGGCTACACCTTC. Protein sequence: CASSEVQGNYGYTF.

Points on this clone: Germline is not matched at one junction end, which may reflect a read error. The gene calls are TRBV7-7 and TRBJ2-3; a weak D match, TRBD2 (6 bases). The CDR3 is 13 amino acids. Looked up from germline, CDR1 is SSHAT and CDR2 is FNYEAQ (reference sequence). The CDR3 sequence is CASSLARDSAQYF. CDR3 in DNA: TGTGCTAGCAGCTTAGCGCGGGACTCTGCGCAGTATTTT.

V is TRBV6-6 and J is TRBJ2-7, with TRBD2 matching 7 bases. The CDR3 runs 12 residues. The germline V gene encodes CDR1 MNHNY and CDR2 SVGAGI (reference sequence). V gave up 5 bases and J gave up 3 bases; unmatched junction bases: 1. The CDR3 DNA sequence: TGTGCCAGCAGTGGGGGGGTCTACGAGCAGTACTTC. Its translation is CASSGGVYEQYF.

The chain couples TRBV27 to TRBJ2-1; TRBD2 might be the D (5 bases). Germline CDR1 and CDR2: MNHEY and SMNVEV (reference sequence). Trimming pared 6 bases from V and 0 bases from J, leaving 18 bases between. The CDR3 is 17 amino acids. DNA for the CDR3: TGTGCCAGCAGCCCGCTTGTAGCGTCAAGCTCCTACAATGAGCAGTTCTTC. Encoded protein: CASSPLVASSSYNEQFF.

The V gene is TRBV11-2, the J gene TRBJ1-2; no clear D gene. V was trimmed by 5 bases and J by 5 bases, leaving 9 bases between them. Germline V gene lookup returns CDR1 SGHAT and CDR2 FQNNGV. There are 12 residues in the CDR3. CDR3 coding DNA: TGTGCCAGCAGCCTCTCAGTTTATGGCTACACCTTC. Translating it yields CASSLSVYGYTF.

This clone was found a few times. This chain connects TRBV5-1 to TRBJ2-2, with D possibly TRBD2 on 5 matching bases. Germline values: CDR1 SGHRS, CDR2 YFSETQ. V lost 0 bases and J lost 4, with 13 bases in between. The CDR3 has 16 amino acids. CDR3 in DNA: TGCGCCAGCAGCTTGGCCCCCCAGGCGGGCACCGGGGAGCTGTTTTTT. Its translation: CASSLAPQAGTGELFF.

This chain links TRBV9 with TRBJ1-6, with 9 bases that match TRBD1. With V trimmed by 7 bases and J by 7 bases, 3 bases remained unmatched. Germline CDR1 and CDR2: SGDLS and YYNGEE. The CDR3 spans 13 residues. The CDR3 region is CASGTGLNSPLHF. CDR3 nucleotide sequence: TGTGCCAGCGGGACAGGGCTCAATTCACCCCTCCACTTT.

The rearrangement links TRBV6-6 to TRBJ2-5; D might be TRBD1 (5 bases). Deletions cut 5 bases from V and 2 bases from J, with 12 bases between. Germline V gives CDR1 MNHNY, CDR2 SVGAGI (reference sequence). This CDR3 contains 14 residues. The CDR3, as DNA: TGTGCCAGCAGTAATGGACACCCGCAAGAGACCCAGTACTTC. Translation: CASSNGHPQETQYF.

This chain links TRBV19 with TRBJ1-6; no clear D. With 5 bases removed from V and 9 bases from J, the gap between germline ends came to 14 bases. Germline V gives CDR1 LNHDA, CDR2 SQIVND (reference sequence). This CDR3 spans 14 amino acids. This chain's CDR3 is CASSLGAVGSPLHF. The CDR3 DNA follows: TGTGCCAGTAGTCTGGGAGCCGTGGGTTCACCCCTCCACTTT.

This chain links TRBV21-1 with TRBJ2-5; the table's TRBD2 call for D was not verified on the DNA. TRBV21-1 is annotated as a pseudogene. The length of the CDR3 is 15 residues. CDR3 sequence reads: CASSTDSGGQETQYF. CDR3 in DNA: TGTGCCAGCAGCACCGATAGCGGGGGGCAAGAGACCCAGTACTTC.

The genes are TRBV11-3 and TRBJ2-7; TRBD2 matches 10 bases. CDR1 and CDR2 (germline): SGHNT, YENEEA. V trimming: 0 bases; J trimming: 5 bases; junction bases outside the gene matches: 10. This CDR3 is built from 17 residues. CDR3 coding DNA: TGTGCCAGCAGCTTAGATCCCCTAGCGGGAGTAACCCACGAGCAGTACTTC. It yields the protein CASSLDPLAGVTHEQYF. The full variable domain, its missing parts supplied by reference TRBV11-3 and TRBJ2-7, is EAGVVQSPRYKIIEKKQPVAFWCNPISGHNTLYWYLQNLGQGPELLIRYENEEAVDDSQLPKDRFSAERLKGVDSTLKIQPAELGDSAVYLCASSLDPLAGVTHEQYFGPGTRLTVT.

The genes are TRBV30 and TRBJ1-2; 9 bases are a match to TRBD1. CDR3 length equals 15 residues. The V and J ends lost 4 bases and 4 bases, in that order; junction bases with no gene match: 10. Germline V lookup: CDR1 GTSNPN, CDR2 SVGIG (reference sequence). CDR3 sequence: CAWNLVTGGIYGYTF. The CDR3 DNA reads as TGTGCCTGGAATCTTGTGACAGGGGGAATCTATGGCTACACCTTC.

This chain connects TRBV5-1 to TRBJ2-3, with no clear D. This CDR3 comprises 12 residues. Germline V gene data show CDR1 as SGHRS and CDR2 as YFSETQ. V was pared by 1 base and J by 4 bases, with 4 bases between. This CDR3 reads CASSLTADTQYF. The CDR3 DNA is TGCGCCAGCAGCTTGACTGCAGATACGCAGTATTTT.

The V call is TRBV4-3, the J call TRBJ1-1; D not certain. Germline V lookup: CDR1 LGHNA, CDR2 YSLEER. The V end lost 4 bases, the J end lost 0 bases, and 9 bases lay between the germline ends. The CDR3 covers 14 residues. CDR3 amino acids: CASSPLGVNTEAFF. CDR3 coding DNA: TGCGCCAGCAGCCCACTGGGAGTGAACACTGAAGCTTTCTTT.

The chain is built from TRBV27 and TRBJ1-1; no firm D call. With 0 bases removed from V and 6 bases from J, the gap between germline ends came to 14 bases. Germline V gives CDR1 MNHEY, CDR2 SMNVEV (reference sequence). There are 15 residues in the CDR3. Written as DNA, the CDR3 is TGTGCCAGCAGTTTATCCAGCGGGTCCTGGTCTGAAGCTTTCTTT. The encoded protein is CASSLSSGSWSEAFF.

As concerns this clone: The junction does not match germline at one end; this may be a read error. The chain is built from TRBV28 and TRBJ2-3; 8 bases map to TRBD1. The CDR3 extends over 17 amino acids. The V gene's germline CDR1 is MDHEN and CDR2 SYDVKM. CDR3 nucleotides: TGTGCCAGCAGCTTATCGGTCGGGACAGGACGAGTAGATACGCAGTATTTT. This gives the protein CASSLSVGTGRVDTQYF.